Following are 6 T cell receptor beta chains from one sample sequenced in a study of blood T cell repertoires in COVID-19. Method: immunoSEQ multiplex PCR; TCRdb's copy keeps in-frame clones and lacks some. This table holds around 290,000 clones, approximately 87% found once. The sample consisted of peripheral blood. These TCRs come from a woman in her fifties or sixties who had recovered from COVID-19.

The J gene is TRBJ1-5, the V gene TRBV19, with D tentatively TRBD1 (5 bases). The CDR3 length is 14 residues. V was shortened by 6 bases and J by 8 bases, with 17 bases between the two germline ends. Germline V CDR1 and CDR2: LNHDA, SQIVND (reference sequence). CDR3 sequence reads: CASRDLRGGKPQHF. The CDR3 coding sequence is TGTGCCAGTAGAGATCTTAGGGGCGGTAAGCCCCAGCATTTT.

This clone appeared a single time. CDR3 coding DNA: TGTGCCAGCAGTTACGGAGCCCAAGAGACCCAGTACTTC. Its translation: CASSYGAQETQYF. The chain carries TRBV6-2 or TRBV6-3 and TRBJ2-5; no firm D call. CDR1 MNHEY and CDR2 SVGEGT come from the germline V gene. V was trimmed by 2 bases and J by 1 base, leaving 5 bases between them. This CDR3 contains 13 residues.

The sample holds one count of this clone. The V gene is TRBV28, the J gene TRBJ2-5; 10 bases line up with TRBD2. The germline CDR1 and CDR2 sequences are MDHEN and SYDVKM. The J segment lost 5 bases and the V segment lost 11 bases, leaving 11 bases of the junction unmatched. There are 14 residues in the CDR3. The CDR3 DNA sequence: TGTGCCGGCCAAAGCGGGGGGGCCCGGGAGACCCAGTACTTC. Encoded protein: CAGQSGGARETQYF.

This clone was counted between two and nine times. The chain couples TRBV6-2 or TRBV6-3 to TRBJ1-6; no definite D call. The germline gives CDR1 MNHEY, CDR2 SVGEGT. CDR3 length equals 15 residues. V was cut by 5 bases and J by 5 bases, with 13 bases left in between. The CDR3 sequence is CASSRTGGNNSPLHF. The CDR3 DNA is TGTGCCAGCAGTCGTACGGGAGGCAATAATTCACCCCTCCACTTT.

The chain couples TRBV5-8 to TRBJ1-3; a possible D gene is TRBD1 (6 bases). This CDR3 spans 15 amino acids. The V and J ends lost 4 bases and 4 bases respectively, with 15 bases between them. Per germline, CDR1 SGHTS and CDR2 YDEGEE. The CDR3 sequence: CASSPDSSVGNTIYF. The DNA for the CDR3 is TGTGCCAGCAGCCCGGACAGTTCGGTGGGAAACACCATATATTTT.

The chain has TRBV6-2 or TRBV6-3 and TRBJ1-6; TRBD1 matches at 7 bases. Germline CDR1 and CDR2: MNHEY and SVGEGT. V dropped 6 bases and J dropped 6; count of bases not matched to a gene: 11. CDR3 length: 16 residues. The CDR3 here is CASSLSPGQRNSPLHF. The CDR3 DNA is TGTGCCAGCAGCCTAAGTCCGGGACAGCGTAATTCACCCCTCCACTTT.